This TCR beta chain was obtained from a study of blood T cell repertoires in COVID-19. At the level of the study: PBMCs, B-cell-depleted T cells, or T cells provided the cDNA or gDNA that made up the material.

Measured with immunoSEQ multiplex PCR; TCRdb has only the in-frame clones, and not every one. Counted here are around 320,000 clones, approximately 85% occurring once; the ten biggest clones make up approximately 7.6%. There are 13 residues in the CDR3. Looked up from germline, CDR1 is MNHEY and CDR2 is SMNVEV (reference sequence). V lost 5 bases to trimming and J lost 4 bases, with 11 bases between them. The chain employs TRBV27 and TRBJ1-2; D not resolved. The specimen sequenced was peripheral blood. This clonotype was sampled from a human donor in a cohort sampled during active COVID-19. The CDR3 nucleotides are TGTGCCAGCAGTCGCGACCCTAGCTATGGCTACACCTTC. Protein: CASSRDPSYGYTF.